This T cell receptor (beta chain) emerged from a study of post-analysis software for immune sequencing data. Unique molecular identifiers featured in each of the TCR beta cDNA libraries. TCRdb redid the calling of the PCR reads with MiXCR, one entry per CDR3 protein. The repertoire holds roughly 670,000 distinct CDR3 sequences, with roughly three fifths as singletons. The sample was blood. The clonotype was recovered from a girl aged 2-10 years with multiple sclerosis.

Here the CDR3 reads CASSLKIYYEQYF. The CDR3 DNA is TGTGCCAGCAGTTTGAAGATTTACTACGAGCAGTACTTC. The gene calls are TRBV12-3 or TRBV12-4 and TRBJ2-7; D is unresolved. V lost 3 bases, J lost 3 bases, and 9 bases lay in between. The CDR3 extends over 13 amino acids.